This is a list of T cell receptor beta chains from one sample in a study of T-cell memory formation after mild COVID-19. TCRdb fed the 5' RACE reads into MiXCR, producing one record per CDR3 protein. The profile shows roughly 68,000 distinct CDR3 sequences, approximately 15% of them singletons. The source material was PBMCs or a T cell subset sorted from them (not recorded which). All receptors derive from an adult woman who had mild COVID-19 (a few samples of this study predate the infection). Cell type and time point are not known. Each CDR3 is given with its conserved first and last residue. The order of the fields is D gene, J gene, V gene, CDR3 length, clone size, CDR3 protein, CDR3 DNA. A D gene is named only where the DNA matches it firmly. Clone size is shown for a subset of rows, as once, few, many or a class of expanded clone.

D gene: .
J gene: TRBJ2-1
V gene: TRBV7-9
CDR3 length: 14
clone size: .
CDR3 protein: CASSSAFGGNEQFF
CDR3 DNA: TGTGCCAGCAGCTCCGCGTTTGGGGGCAATGAGCAGTTCTTC

D gene: .
J gene: TRBJ2-1
V gene: TRBV4-1
CDR3 length: 15
clone size: many
CDR3 protein: CASSQTNRWVVEQFF
CDR3 DNA: TGCGCCAGCAGCCAAACTAACCGATGGGTGGTTGAGCAGTTCTTC

D gene: .
J gene: TRBJ2-7
V gene: TRBV5-1
CDR3 length: 13
clone size: .
CDR3 protein: CASSLGDGYEQYF
CDR3 DNA: TGCGCCAGCAGCTTGGGGGATGGATACGAGCAGTACTTC

D gene: TRBD2
J gene: TRBJ2-1
V gene: TRBV20-1
CDR3 length: 16
clone size: few
CDR3 protein: CSAREGLAGSGNEQFF
CDR3 DNA: TGCAGTGCTAGGGAAGGACTAGCGGGATCGGGAAATGAGCAGTTCTTC

D gene: TRBD2
J gene: TRBJ2-1
V gene: TRBV7-6
CDR3 length: 15
clone size: few
CDR3 protein: CASSHRGTSINEQFF
CDR3 DNA: TGTGCCAGCAGTCACCGCGGGACTAGTATCAATGAGCAGTTCTTC

D gene: .
J gene: TRBJ2-3
V gene: TRBV29-1
CDR3 length: 13
clone size: few
CDR3 protein: CSVVLLDTDTQYF
CDR3 DNA: TGCAGCGTTGTATTACTAGACACAGATACGCAGTATTTT

D gene: TRBD1
J gene: TRBJ2-1
V gene: TRBV5-6
CDR3 length: 16
clone size: .
CDR3 protein: CASSWSDRGYYNEQFF
CDR3 DNA: TGTGCCAGCAGCTGGTCGGACAGGGGGTACTACAATGAGCAGTTCTTC

D gene: .
J gene: TRBJ2-2
V gene: TRBV12-3/TRBV12-4
CDR3 length: 13
clone size: .
CDR3 protein: CASRIGGTGELFF
CDR3 DNA: TGTGCCAGCAGAATCGGGGGAACCGGGGAGCTGTTTTTT

D gene: TRBD2
J gene: TRBJ2-1
V gene: TRBV3-1
CDR3 length: 14
clone size: few
CDR3 protein: CASRTTSGNNEQFF
CDR3 DNA: TGTGCCAGCAGAACGACTAGCGGGAACAATGAGCAGTTCTTC

D gene: .
J gene: TRBJ1-5
V gene: TRBV5-1
CDR3 length: 13
clone size: few
CDR3 protein: CASSLIGGQPQHF
CDR3 DNA: TGCGCCAGCAGCTTAATAGGGGGTCAGCCCCAGCATTTT

D gene: .
J gene: TRBJ2-3
V gene: TRBV5-1
CDR3 length: 18
clone size: .
CDR3 protein: CASSLVLLPLSGTDTQYF
CDR3 DNA: TGCGCCAGCAGCTTGGTACTATTACCCCTTTCCGGCACAGATACGCAGTATTTT

D gene: .
J gene: TRBJ1-1
V gene: TRBV5-1
CDR3 length: 13
clone size: .
CDR3 protein: CASSTGRNTEAFF
CDR3 DNA: TGCGCCAGCAGCACGGGACGGAACACTGAAGCTTTCTTT

D gene: TRBD2
J gene: TRBJ2-5
V gene: TRBV7-6
CDR3 length: 15
clone size: few
CDR3 protein: CASSSGTSGFGTQYF
CDR3 DNA: TGTGCCAGCAGCTCCGGGACTAGCGGGTTTGGGACCCAGTACTTC

D gene: .
J gene: TRBJ2-1
V gene: TRBV29-1
CDR3 length: 14
clone size: .
CDR3 protein: CSVEGGNSYNEQFF
CDR3 DNA: TGCAGCGTTGAAGGCGGGAACTCCTACAATGAGCAGTTCTTC

D gene: TRBD2
J gene: TRBJ2-1
V gene: TRBV6-2/TRBV6-3
CDR3 length: 16
clone size: few
CDR3 protein: CASKGGTSEVGNEQFF
CDR3 DNA: TGTGCCAGCAAAGGTGGTACTAGCGAGGTAGGCAATGAGCAGTTCTTC

D gene: TRBD2
J gene: TRBJ2-7
V gene: TRBV20-1
CDR3 length: 16
clone size: .
CDR3 protein: CSARDAAGAFAYEQYF
CDR3 DNA: TGCAGTGCTAGAGATGCCGCGGGAGCTTTCGCCTACGAGCAGTACTTC

D gene: TRBD1
J gene: TRBJ2-7
V gene: TRBV5-5
CDR3 length: 15
clone size: .
CDR3 protein: CASSVGQASSYEQYF
CDR3 DNA: TGTGCCAGCAGCGTGGGACAGGCGAGCTCCTACGAGCAGTACTTC

D gene: .
J gene: TRBJ2-1
V gene: TRBV4-3
CDR3 length: 15
clone size: few
CDR3 protein: CASSPRVSSYNEQFF
CDR3 DNA: TGCGCCAGCAGCCCGCGGGTGAGCTCCTACAATGAGCAGTTCTTC

D gene: .
J gene: TRBJ2-2
V gene: TRBV2
CDR3 length: 13
clone size: few
CDR3 protein: CASQTRDTGELFF
CDR3 DNA: TGTGCCAGCCAAACTAGGGACACCGGGGAGCTGTTTTTT

D gene: .
J gene: TRBJ2-3
V gene: TRBV12-3/TRBV12-4
CDR3 length: 13
clone size: few
CDR3 protein: CASTGDFTDTQYF
CDR3 DNA: TGTGCCAGCACGGGGGACTTCACAGATACGCAGTATTTT

D gene: .
J gene: TRBJ1-1
V gene: TRBV7-9
CDR3 length: 12
clone size: few
CDR3 protein: CASSSPGQEAFF
CDR3 DNA: TGTGCCAGCAGCTCTCCGGGACAAGAAGCTTTCTTT

D gene: .
J gene: TRBJ2-3
V gene: TRBV12-5
CDR3 length: 16
clone size: many
CDR3 protein: CASGFPAAGPEDTQYF
CDR3 DNA: TGTGCTAGTGGTTTCCCCGCGGCGGGACCCGAGGATACGCAGTATTTT

D gene: TRBD1
J gene: TRBJ2-7
V gene: TRBV5-1
CDR3 length: 14
clone size: few
CDR3 protein: CASSSGTGPYEQYF
CDR3 DNA: TGCGCCAGCAGTTCCGGGACAGGCCCCTACGAGCAGTACTTC

D gene: .
J gene: TRBJ2-1
V gene: TRBV6-2/TRBV6-3
CDR3 length: 14
clone size: few
CDR3 protein: CASSYEVGGNEQFF
CDR3 DNA: TGTGCCAGCAGTTACGAGGTGGGGGGCAATGAGCAGTTCTTC

D gene: .
J gene: TRBJ1-1
V gene: TRBV4-3
CDR3 length: 16
clone size: few
CDR3 protein: CASSQDWGGDKLEAFF
CDR3 DNA: TGCGCCAGCAGCCAAGATTGGGGTGGGGACAAATTAGAAGCTTTCTTT

D gene: TRBD1
J gene: TRBJ1-2
V gene: TRBV29-1
CDR3 length: 16
clone size: few
CDR3 protein: CSAFGRDRLNNYGYTF
CDR3 DNA: TGCAGCGCCTTTGGTCGGGACAGGTTAAATAACTATGGCTACACCTTC

D gene: .
J gene: TRBJ2-7
V gene: TRBV21-1
CDR3 length: 17
clone size: few
CDR3 protein: CASSKVGTGGFRYEQYF
CDR3 DNA: TGTGCCAGCAGCAAAGTGGGGACAGGGGGCTTTCGCTACGAGCAGTACTTC

D gene: .
J gene: TRBJ2-1
V gene: TRBV30
CDR3 length: 14
clone size: .
CDR3 protein: CAWGGGAVDNEQFF
CDR3 DNA: TGTGCCTGGGGGGGCGGGGCTGTTGACAATGAGCAGTTCTTC

D gene: .
J gene: TRBJ2-1
V gene: TRBV7-8
CDR3 length: 16
clone size: .
CDR3 protein: CASSPPWRSSYTEQFF
CDR3 DNA: TGTGCCAGCAGCCCCCCCTGGCGCAGCTCCTACACTGAGCAGTTCTTC

D gene: .
J gene: TRBJ1-1
V gene: TRBV12-3/TRBV12-4
CDR3 length: 14
clone size: .
CDR3 protein: CASSFKGGGTEAFF
CDR3 DNA: TGTGCCAGCAGTTTCAAGGGCGGAGGAACTGAAGCTTTCTTT

D gene: .
J gene: TRBJ2-1
V gene: TRBV9
CDR3 length: 14
clone size: few
CDR3 protein: CASSVEGRYNEQFF
CDR3 DNA: TGTGCCAGCAGCGTGGAGGGGCGCTACAATGAGCAGTTCTTC

D gene: .
J gene: TRBJ2-5
V gene: TRBV3-1
CDR3 length: 15
clone size: .
CDR3 protein: CASSQDPGPRETQYF
CDR3 DNA: TGTGCCAGCAGCCAAGACCCCGGGCCGCGGGAGACCCAGTACTTC

D gene: .
J gene: TRBJ2-7
V gene: TRBV9
CDR3 length: 15
clone size: .
CDR3 protein: CASSPGGTIFGEQYF
CDR3 DNA: TGTGCCAGCAGCCCAGGTGGGACAATTTTCGGCGAGCAGTACTTC